One sample yielded the 5 T cell receptor beta chains listed below, sequenced in a study of T cells in Graves' hyperthyroidism and ophthalmopathy. Amplified TCR beta CDR3 regions derived from RNA transcripts. Primed by the HTBI set, a first-round RT-PCR was run on the TCR CDR3. TCRdb processed the multiplex PCR reads anew with MiXCR; each CDR3 protein has one entry. This sample has roughly 570,000 distinct CDR3 sequences, with approximately 15% found just once. Sequencing was done on a sample of blood. These receptors were obtained from a woman aged 25 to 39 with Graves' hyperthyroidism.

The V gene is TRBV7-3, the J gene TRBJ2-1, with 7 positions matching TRBD2. Germline lookup yields CDR1 SGHTA and CDR2 FQGTGA. Trimming at V came to 6 bases and at J to 6 bases, leaving 8 bases not matched to a gene. CDR3 length: 14 amino acids. CDR3 DNA sequence: TGTGCCAGCAGATCGACTAGCTTGGGCAATGAGCAGTTCTTC. Its translation: CASRSTSLGNEQFF.

This clonotype was seen more than once but under ten times. This chain uses TRBV3-1 with TRBJ2-2; no clear D gene. CDR3 length: 15 residues. Looked up from germline, CDR1 is LGHDT and CDR2 is YNNKEL (reference sequence). Trimming stripped 2 bases from V and 4 bases from J, with 11 bases between. CDR3 in DNA: TGTGCCAGCAGCCAACCCGGACCTTCCACCGGGGAGCTGTTTTTT. This encodes CASSQPGPSTGELFF.

The CDR3 region is CSVEAYTPHEQFF. DNA of the CDR3: TGCAGCGTTGAGGCCTATACCCCCCATGAGCAGTTCTTC. The V gene is TRBV20-1, the J gene TRBJ2-1, with no clear D. The CDR3 covers 13 residues. Per germline, CDR1 DFQATT and CDR2 SNEGSKA (reference sequence).

This clonotype has more than one count but fewer than ten. The chain joins TRBV19 to TRBJ2-1; TRBD2 agrees at 9 bases. CDR1 is LNHDA and CDR2 is SQIVND in the germline V gene (reference sequence). Trimming cost V 4 bases and J 7 bases; bases outside gene matches: 8. The CDR3 extends over 15 amino acids. The CDR3 DNA reads as TGTGCCAGTAGTACCCTAGCGGGACTTGGGAATGAGCAGTTCTTC. Encoded protein: CASSTLAGLGNEQFF.

The gene calls are TRBV27 and TRBJ2-1; TRBD2 matches at 9 bases. CDR1 MNHEY and CDR2 SMNVEV come from the germline V gene (reference sequence). The V segment lost 2 bases and the J segment 0 bases; nucleotides outside the gene matches: 5. The CDR3 extends over 17 amino acids. The CDR3 DNA reads TGTGCCAGCAGTTTAAGACTAGCGGATCTCTCCTACAATGAGCAGTTCTTC. Its protein is CASSLRLADLSYNEQFF.